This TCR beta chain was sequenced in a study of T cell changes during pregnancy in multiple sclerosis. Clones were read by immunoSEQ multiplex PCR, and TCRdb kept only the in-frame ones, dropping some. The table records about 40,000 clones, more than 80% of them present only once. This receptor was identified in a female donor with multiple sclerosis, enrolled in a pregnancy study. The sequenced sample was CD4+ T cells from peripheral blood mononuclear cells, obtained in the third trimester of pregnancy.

The CDR3 DNA reads as TGTGCCAGCAGGCGACTAGCGTCTGACGGGGAGCAGTTCTTC. Translation gives CASRRLASDGEQFF. The rearrangement joins TRBV2 to TRBJ2-1; TRBD2 aligns across 8 bases. Germline-derived CDR1 and CDR2 are SNHLY and FYNNEI. The V gene end was trimmed by 6 bases and the J gene end by 10 bases; junction bases not matched to a gene: 11. The CDR3 sequence is 14 residues long.